The clone carrying this TCR beta chain appeared many times. This entry is derived from a study of identical twins. The CDR3 consists of 11 residues. Trimming took 4 bases from V and 4 from J; bases not matched to a gene: 0. Germline assignment: CDR1 DFQATT and CDR2 SNEGSKA (reference sequence). In TCRdb, the 5' RACE reads were re-called with MiXCR into one record per CDR3 protein. The sample comprises roughly 1.6 million distinct CDR3 sequences, less than 35% of which are singletons, and about 0.27% rests with the top ten. Healthy Caucasians provided all donations. Specimen: cord blood. V and J are TRBV20-1 and TRBJ1-1; 7 nucleotides match TRBD1. The TCR originated in a newborn girl in good health. The CDR3 is CSATGGTEAFF. The CDR3 DNA follows: TGCAGTGCTACAGGGGGCACTGAAGCTTTCTTT.